The table lists the clone carrying this T cell receptor beta chain with a few counts. The TCRbeta library was prepared with unique molecular identifiers. MiXCR was run by TCRdb on the PCR reads, yielding one entry per CDR3 protein. The sample contains approximately 400,000 distinct CDR3 sequences, roughly a tenth of which appear only once. CDR3 size: 14 residues. Germline values: CDR1 SQVTM, CDR2 ANQGSEA. Trimming at V came to 7 bases and at J to 0 bases, leaving 6 bases not matched to a gene. This entry comes from a study of T-cell reconstitution after alpha-beta-depleted transplantation in children.

The chain has TRBV29-1 and TRBJ2-1, with TRBD1 matching 7 bases. Material: PBMCs from the stem cell graft donor, obtained from the stem cell graft. This receptor was taken from a human donor who donated a stem cell graft to a child with acute myeloid leukemia. DNA of the CDR3: TGCAGCGCAGAAGACAGGGTCTCCTACAATGAGCAGTTCTTC. It translates to CSAEDRVSYNEQFF.